This TCR beta chain stems from a study of blood T cell repertoires in COVID-19. About the research overall: Acute-phase and convalescent COVID-19 samples originated in the United States, Italy and Spain. From T cells, B-cell-depleted T cells, or PBMCs came the material, which was cDNA or gDNA.

Sequenced by immunoSEQ multiplex PCR; TCRdb stores in-frame clones only, minus some. The sample lists 55,000 to 80,000 clones; approximately 82% were seen once. This CDR3 has 13 residues. The V and J ends lost 0 bases and 5 bases respectively, with 9 bases between them. Germline V gene data show CDR1 as SGHNT and CDR2 as YYREEE (reference sequence). This sequence was found in a man older than 75 with active COVID-19. This rearrangement joins TRBV5-4 to TRBJ2-7; the D gene is possibly TRBD2 (6 bases). Material: peripheral blood. The CDR3 loop is CASSLGWGDEQYF. As DNA, the CDR3 is TGTGCCAGCAGCTTGGGTTGGGGGGACGAGCAGTACTTC.